The 15 T cell receptor beta chains below all came from one sample that was sequenced in a study of beta chain features in type 1 diabetes. Isolated RNA was reverse transcribed in full, so expressed TCRB transcripts were sequenced. Generated by immunoSEQ multiplex PCR, the TCRdb table keeps only in-frame clones and is missing some. Of approximately 400,000 clones in the sample, over 13% were seen once. The sample was naive CD4+ T cells from blood. Source of these receptors: a woman under 30 in good health.

The chain has TRBV25-1 and TRBJ2-1, with 7 positions matching TRBD2. This CDR3 comprises 16 residues. Germline CDR1 reads MGHDK; CDR2 reads SYGVNS. Trimming at V came to 7 bases and at J to 4 bases, leaving 13 bases not matched to a gene. CDR3 in DNA: TGTGCCAGCACCCAGAAAGCGGGAAAGGCGTACAATGAGCAGTTCTTC. Residues: CASTQKAGKAYNEQFF. The full variable domain, in which reference TRBV25-1 and TRBJ2-1 provide the parts outside the CDR3, is EADIYQTPRYLVIGTGKKITLECSQTMGHDKMYWYQQDPGMELHLIHYSYGVNSTEKGDLSSESTVSRIRTEHFPLTLESARPSHTSQYLCASTQKAGKAYNEQFFGPGTRLTVL.

V gene TRBV28 combines with J gene TRBJ2-7, with 7 bases fitting TRBD2. The CDR3 length is 15 residues. Trimming cost V 3 bases and J 6 bases; bases outside gene matches: 11. The germline V gene encodes CDR1 MDHEN and CDR2 SYDVKM. CDR3 sequence (DNA): TGTGCCAGCAGTTTCATCAGCGGGGCCGTTAGCGAGCAGTACTTC. It encodes CASSFISGAVSEQYF.

V gene TRBV7-2 combines with J gene TRBJ2-1; D gene uncertain. Germline V gives CDR1 SGHTA, CDR2 FQGNSA. V was pared by 6 bases and J by 7 bases, with 10 bases between. This CDR3 spans 12 amino acids. The CDR3 DNA reads TGTGCCAGCAGTCCTTGGGCTAATGAGCAGTTCTTC. Residues: CASSPWANEQFF.

The J gene is TRBJ2-5, the V gene TRBV19, with 9 bases fitting TRBD2. V lost 4 bases and J lost 5; bases outside the gene matches: 17. The CDR3 has 18 residues. In germline, CDR1 is LNHDA, CDR2 SQIVND (reference sequence). DNA for the CDR3: TGTGCCAGTAGTACCACAGTTTTCGCGGGAGGGCCGAGGGAGACCCAGTACTTC. This codes for CASSTTVFAGGPRETQYF. Full variable domain (missing parts from reference TRBV19 and TRBJ2-5): DGGITQSPKYLFRKEGQNVTLSCEQNLNHDAMYWYRQDPGQGLRLIYYSQIVNDFQKGDIAEGYSVSREKKESFPLTVTSAQKNPTAFYLCASSTTVFAGGPRETQYFGPGTRLLVL.

This clone was seen a few times. The V and J genes are TRBV23-1 and TRBJ1-1; D is unresolved. TRBV23-1 is an ORF, and what it does is uncertain. V dropped 8 bases and J dropped 0 bases, with 13 bases sitting between them. The CDR3 sequence is 14 residues long. The CDR3 sequence is CASGSDFMNTEAFF. The CDR3 bases are TGCGCCAGCGGCTCAGATTTTATGAACACTGAAGCTTTCTTT.

J is TRBJ2-3 and V is TRBV4-1; the D gene is possibly TRBD1 (6 bases). The V end was cut by 2 bases, the J end by 6 bases, with 21 bases between. The CDR3 has 17 residues. Looked up from germline, CDR1 is MGHRA and CDR2 is YSYEKL. The DNA of the CDR3 is TGCGCCAGCAGCCAACCCCCAGGGGCCACTAGTAGCGATACGCAGTATTTT. This gives the protein CASSQPPGATSSDTQYF.

This clone was found a few times. This sample also contains other DNA sequences that code for the same CDR3. V gene TRBV30 combines with J gene TRBJ1-3, with a tentative D call TRBD1 (5 bases). The CDR3 has 14 residues. With 2 bases removed from V and 0 bases from J, the gap between germline ends came to 8 bases. Germline values: CDR1 GTSNPN, CDR2 SVGIG (reference sequence). The CDR3 loop is CAWSQGNSGNTIYF. CDR3 nucleotide sequence: TGTGCCTGGAGTCAGGGCAACTCTGGAAACACCATATATTTT.

In DNA form, the CDR3 reads TGTGCCAGCATAGCGGGGAGCTCCTACGAGCAGTACTTC. Its protein product is CASIAGSSYEQYF. This chain connects TRBV28 to TRBJ2-7, with 8 bases identical to TRBD2. The germline gives CDR1 MDHEN, CDR2 SYDVKM. CDR3 length: 13 residues. Trimming removed 7 bases from V and 0 bases from J; junction bases left unmatched: 2. Full variable domain (remainder filled in from reference TRBV28 and TRBJ2-7): DVKVTQSSRYLVKRTGEKVFLECVQDMDHENMFWYRQDPGLGLRLIYFSYDVKMKEKGDIPEGYSVSREKKERFSLILESASTNQTSMYLCASIAGSSYEQYFGPGTRLTVT.

This chain's CDR3 is CSVVFPRGSYEQYF. CDR3 bases: TGCAGCGTTGTATTTCCGCGGGGCTCCTACGAGCAGTACTTC. The chain joins TRBV29-1 to TRBJ2-7; a weak D match, TRBD2 (6 bases). Trimming took 4 bases from V and 0 from J, leaving 13 bases between them. Germline V gives CDR1 SQVTM, CDR2 ANQGSEA. This CDR3 is built from 14 residues.

The rearrangement links TRBV10-2 to TRBJ1-1, with 7 bases matching TRBD1. The junction had 1 base not matched to a gene; V was cut back by 2 bases and J by 4 bases. Germline V lookup: CDR1 WSHSY, CDR2 SAAADI. The CDR3 is 13 amino acids. The CDR3 here is CASSEAGGTEAFF. CDR3 in DNA: TGCGCCAGCAGTGAGGCAGGGGGCACTGAAGCTTTCTTT.

The genes are TRBV28 and TRBJ1-5; TRBD1 matches 8 bases. Germline V lookup: CDR1 MDHEN, CDR2 SYDVKM. V was clipped by 5 bases and J by 5 bases; unmatched bases: 5. CDR3 size: 14 residues. CDR3 sequence reads: CASSIGQGHQPQHF. The CDR3 bases are TGTGCCAGCAGTATAGGACAGGGCCATCAGCCCCAGCATTTT.

This sequence joins TRBV30 and TRBJ1-4; 8 bases match TRBD1. Germline CDR1 GTSNPN, CDR2 SVGIG (reference sequence). The length of the CDR3 is 16 residues. After removal of 3 bases from V and 7 bases from J, the junction contained 13 bases not matched to a gene. CDR3 loop: CAWRGSSTGEVEKLFF. Here the CDR3 DNA reads TGTGCCTGGAGAGGAAGTTCGACAGGGGAGGTTGAAAAACTGTTTTTT. The full variable domain, completed using reference TRBV30 and TRBJ1-4, is SQTIHQWPATLVQPVGSPLSLECTVEGTSNPNLYWYRQAAGRGLQLLFYSVGIGQISSEVPQNLSASRPQDRQFILSSKKLLLSDSGFYLCAWRGSSTGEVEKLFFGSGTQLSVL.

This clone was found a few times. The chain carries TRBV6-5 and TRBJ2-7, with 8 bases fitting TRBD1. There are 16 residues in the CDR3. The germline CDR1 and CDR2 sequences are MNHEY and SVGAGI. The J segment lost 2 bases and the V segment lost 2 bases, leaving 8 bases of the junction unmatched. The CDR3 reads CASSYTGQGPTYEQYF. The CDR3 DNA is TGTGCCAGCAGTTACACTGGACAGGGTCCCACCTACGAGCAGTACTTC.

The rearrangement uses TRBV7-2 and TRBJ1-5; D is unresolved. This CDR3 is 14 amino acids long. Germline lookup yields CDR1 SGHTA and CDR2 FQGNSA. Trimming shortened V by 7 bases and J by 2 bases, and 12 bases separated the two germline ends. Written as DNA, the CDR3 is TGTGCCAGCAACTCAGGTCTCGGCAATCAGCCCCAGCATTTT. Translating gives CASNSGLGNQPQHF. The entire variable domain, with the rest obtained from reference TRBV7-2 and TRBJ1-5, is as follows: GAGVSQSPSNKVTEKGKDVELRCDPISGHTALYWYRQSLGQGLEFLIYFQGNSAPDKSGLPSDRFSAERTGGSVSTLTIQRTQQEDSAVYLCASNSGLGNQPQHFGDGTRLSIL.

The chain links TRBV30 to TRBJ2-3; D is perhaps TRBD2 (7 bases). The CDR3 extends over 14 amino acids. The V gene's germline CDR1 is GTSNPN and CDR2 SVGIG (reference sequence). The V and J ends lost 3 bases and 2 bases respectively, with 12 bases between them. The CDR3 region has the DNA TGTGCCTGGAGCCCCGGGGGGCCCACAGATACGCAGTATTTT. It yields the protein CAWSPGGPTDTQYF. The entire variable domain, with the rest obtained from reference TRBV30 and TRBJ2-3, is as follows: SQTIHQWPATLVQPVGSPLSLECTVEGTSNPNLYWYRQAAGRGLQLLFYSVGIGQISSEVPQNLSASRPQDRQFILSSKKLLLSDSGFYLCAWSPGGPTDTQYFGPGTRLTVL.